Sequencing of this T cell receptor beta chain was carried out in a study of T cells in Graves' hyperthyroidism and ophthalmopathy. Findings and limits, study-wide: Blood held most thyroid clonotypes expanded above 0.001 frequency. Ophthalmopathy onset followed model prediction by a median approximately 6.2 months.

This clonotype has more than one count but fewer than ten. Its antigen is unknown. Patients showing uncontrolled infection, other autoimmune disease, pregnancy or lactation were ineligible. In making diagnoses, clinical symptoms, serum thyroxine and TRAb, thyroid ultrasound and orbital computed tomography were all used. Amplified regions were TCR beta CDR3 sequences from RNA transcripts. First-round RT-PCR of the TCR CDR3 relied on the HTBI primer set. TCRdb reanalysed the multiplex PCR reads using MiXCR and keeps one entry per CDR3 protein. The sample carries about 500,000 distinct CDR3 sequences, 35% to 50% recorded once. Sequenced: peripheral blood or thyroid tissue (not recorded which). The receptor was isolated from an adult woman with Graves' disease, either hyperthyroidism or ophthalmopathy (not recorded which).

The CDR3 spells CASSWGHIQETQYF. DNA for the CDR3: TGTGCCAGCAGCTGGGGACACATCCAAGAGACCCAGTACTTC. The chain links TRBV7-2 to TRBJ2-5; TRBD1 might be the D (6 bases). This CDR3 has 14 amino acids. The V gene's germline CDR1 is SGHTA and CDR2 FQGNSA. Trimming pared 4 bases from V and 1 base from J, leaving 10 bases between. Combining the CDR3 with reference TRBV7-2 and TRBJ2-5 gives the whole variable domain GAGVSQSPSNKVTEKGKDVELRCDPISGHTALYWYRQSLGQGLEFLIYFQGNSAPDKSGLPSDRFSAERTGGSVSTLTIQRTQQEDSAVYLCASSWGHIQETQYFGPGTRLLVL.